This TCR beta chain came from a study of cytomegalovirus exposure and HLA in healthy donors. Study outcomes and limitations: Later analysis identified around 15,000 TCR beta sequences associated with HLA alleles, using a false discovery rate threshold of 0.05. A later examination showed that TCR association rates differed by HLA locus, with DRB1 most and HLA-C fewest. It was shown in a later analysis that HLA-associated TCR beta chains were more clonally expanded than other, equally common chains.

About this clone: Its antigen is currently unknown. Other nucleotide sequences in the sample specify the same CDR3.

The V segment lost 1 base and the J segment 3 bases; nucleotides outside the gene matches: 3. The CDR3 runs 14 residues. Germline V CDR1 and CDR2: SEHNR, FQNEAQ (reference sequence). The PCR used 60 Vbeta and 13 Jbeta primers. Assay used: immunoSEQ multiplex PCR; TCRdb lists only in-frame clones, some missing. Of some 150,000 clones listed, 8.5% to 10% are singletons. Material: PBMCs. The J gene is TRBJ2-7, the V gene TRBV7-9; 7 bases fit TRBD2. This receptor was taken from a man aged 45-60 years in good health and CMV-seronegative. CDR3 region: CASSLGGGGYEQYF. The CDR3 DNA follows: TGTGCCAGCAGCTTAGGTGGCGGGGGCTACGAGCAGTACTTC. Using reference TRBV7-9 and TRBJ2-7 for the parts outside the CDR3, the full variable domain is DTGVSQNPRHKITKRGQNVTFRCDPISEHNRLYWYRQTLGQGPEFLTYFQNEAQLEKSRLLSDRFSAERPKGSFSTLEIQRTEQGDSAMYLCASSLGGGGYEQYFGPGTRLTVT.